This T cell receptor (beta chain) was sequenced in a study of identifying expanded T cells in peripheral blood. This clone came up once. The ends lost 10 bases at V and 6 bases at J; junction bases unmatched: 7. The CDR3 runs 13 residues. In germline, CDR1 is SGHTA, CDR2 FQGTGA. Data came from immunoSEQ multiplex PCR; TCRdb stores just in-frame clones and leaves some out. The table shows more than 85,000 clones, with around 89% occurring only once. Specimen: blood. The chain links TRBV7-3 to TRBJ1-4; 8 nucleotides align to TRBD1. The source is a person between 18 and 75 years old in good health. CDR3 in amino acids: CATQGAVHEKLFF. The CDR3 coding sequence is TGTGCCACGCAGGGGGCAGTTCATGAAAAACTGTTTTTT.